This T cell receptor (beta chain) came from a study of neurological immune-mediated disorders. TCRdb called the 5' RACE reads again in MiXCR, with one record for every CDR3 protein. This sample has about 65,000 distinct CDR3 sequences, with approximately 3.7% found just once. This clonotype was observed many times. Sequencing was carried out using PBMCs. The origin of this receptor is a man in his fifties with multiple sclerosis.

The CDR3 sequence: CSASRIAVGYTDTQYF. Here the CDR3 DNA reads TGCAGTGCGTCGAGAATTGCAGTGGGATACACAGATACGCAGTATTTT. The chain recombines TRBV20-1 with TRBJ2-3, with no clear D. CDR3 length equals 16 residues. Deletions cut 6 bases from V and 2 bases from J, with 21 bases between. CDR1 is DFQATT and CDR2 is SNEGSKA in the germline V gene (reference sequence).